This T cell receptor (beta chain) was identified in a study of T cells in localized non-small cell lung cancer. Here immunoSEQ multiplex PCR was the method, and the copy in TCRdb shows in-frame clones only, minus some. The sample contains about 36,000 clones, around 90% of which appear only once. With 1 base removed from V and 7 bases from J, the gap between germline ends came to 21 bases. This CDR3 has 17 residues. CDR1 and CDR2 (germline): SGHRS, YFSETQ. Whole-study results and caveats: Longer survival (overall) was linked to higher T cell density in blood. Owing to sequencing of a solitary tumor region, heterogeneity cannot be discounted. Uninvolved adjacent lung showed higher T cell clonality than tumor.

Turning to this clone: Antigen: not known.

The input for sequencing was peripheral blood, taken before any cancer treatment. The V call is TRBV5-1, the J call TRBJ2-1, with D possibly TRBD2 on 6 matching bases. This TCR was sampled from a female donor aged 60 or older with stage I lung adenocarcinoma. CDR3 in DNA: TGCGCCAGCAGCTTGCAGCTTCAGAAGCTCCGGGGGAATGAGCAGTTCTTC. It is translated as CASSLQLQKLRGNEQFF.